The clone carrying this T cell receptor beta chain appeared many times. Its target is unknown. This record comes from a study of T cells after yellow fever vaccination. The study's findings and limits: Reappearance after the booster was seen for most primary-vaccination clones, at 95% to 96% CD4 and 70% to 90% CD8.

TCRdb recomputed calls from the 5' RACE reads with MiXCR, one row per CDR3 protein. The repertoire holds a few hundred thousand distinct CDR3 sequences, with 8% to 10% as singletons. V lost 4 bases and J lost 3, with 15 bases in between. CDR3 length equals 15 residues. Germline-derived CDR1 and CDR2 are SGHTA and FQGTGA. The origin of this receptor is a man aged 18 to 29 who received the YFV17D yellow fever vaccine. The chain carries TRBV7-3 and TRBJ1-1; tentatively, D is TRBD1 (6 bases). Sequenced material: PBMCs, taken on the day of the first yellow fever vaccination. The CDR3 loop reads CASSSHPGVDTEAFF. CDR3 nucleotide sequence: TGTGCCAGCAGCTCCCATCCAGGGGTTGACACTGAAGCTTTCTTT.